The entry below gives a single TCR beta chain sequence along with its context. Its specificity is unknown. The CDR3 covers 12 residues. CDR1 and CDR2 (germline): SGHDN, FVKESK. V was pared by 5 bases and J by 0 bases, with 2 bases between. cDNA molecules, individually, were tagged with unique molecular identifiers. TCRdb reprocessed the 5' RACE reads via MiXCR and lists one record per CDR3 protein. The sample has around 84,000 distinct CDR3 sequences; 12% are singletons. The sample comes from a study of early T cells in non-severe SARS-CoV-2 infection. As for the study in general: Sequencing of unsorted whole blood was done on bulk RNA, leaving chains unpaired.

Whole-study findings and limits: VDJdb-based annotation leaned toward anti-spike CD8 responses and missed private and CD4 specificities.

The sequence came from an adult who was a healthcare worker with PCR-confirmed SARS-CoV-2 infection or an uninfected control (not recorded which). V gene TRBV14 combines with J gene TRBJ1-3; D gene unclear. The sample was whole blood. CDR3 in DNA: TGTGCCAGCAGCACCTCTGGAAACACCATATATTTT. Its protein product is CASSTSGNTIYF.